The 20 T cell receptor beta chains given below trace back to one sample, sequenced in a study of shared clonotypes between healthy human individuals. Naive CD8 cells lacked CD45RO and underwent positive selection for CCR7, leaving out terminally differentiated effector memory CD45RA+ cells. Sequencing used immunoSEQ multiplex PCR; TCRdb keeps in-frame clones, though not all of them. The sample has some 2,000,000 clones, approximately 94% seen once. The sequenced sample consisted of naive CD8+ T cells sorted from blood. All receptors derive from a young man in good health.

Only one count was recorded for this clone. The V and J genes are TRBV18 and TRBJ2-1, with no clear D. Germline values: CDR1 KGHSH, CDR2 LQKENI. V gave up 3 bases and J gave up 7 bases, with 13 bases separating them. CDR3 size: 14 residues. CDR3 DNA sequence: TGTGCCAGCTCACCGTCGGCCTTGGGGAATGAGCAGTTCTTC. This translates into CASSPSALGNEQFF.

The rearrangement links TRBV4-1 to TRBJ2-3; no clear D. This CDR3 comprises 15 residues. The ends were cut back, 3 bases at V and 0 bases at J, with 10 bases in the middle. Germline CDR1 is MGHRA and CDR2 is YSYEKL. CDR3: CASSQDPTSTDTQYF. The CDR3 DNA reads TGCGCCAGCAGCCAGGACCCCACTAGCACAGATACGCAGTATTTT.

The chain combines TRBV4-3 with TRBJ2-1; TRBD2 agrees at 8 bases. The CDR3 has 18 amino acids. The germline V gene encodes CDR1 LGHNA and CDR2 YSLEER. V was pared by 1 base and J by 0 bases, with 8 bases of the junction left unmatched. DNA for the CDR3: TGCGCCAGCAGCCAAGTAGGAAGGAGCGGGGGCTCCTACAATGAGCAGTTCTTC. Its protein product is CASSQVGRSGGSYNEQFF.

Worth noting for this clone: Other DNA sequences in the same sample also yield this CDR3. CDR3 coding DNA: TGTGCCAGCAGCTTAGCGGGACAATTCCAAGAGACCCAGTACTTC. It specifies CASSLAGQFQETQYF. The chain carries TRBV7-9 and TRBJ2-5, with D perhaps matching TRBD1 (6 bases). This CDR3 comprises 15 residues. Germline CDR1 and CDR2: SEHNR and FQNEAQ (reference sequence). V shed 0 bases and J shed 1 base, with 9 bases lying between them.

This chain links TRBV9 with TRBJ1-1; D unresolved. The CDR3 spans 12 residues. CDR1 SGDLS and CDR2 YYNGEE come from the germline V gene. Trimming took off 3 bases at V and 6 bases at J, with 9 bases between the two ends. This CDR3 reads CASSGEGAEAFF. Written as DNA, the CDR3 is TGTGCCAGCAGCGGAGAGGGCGCTGAAGCTTTCTTT.

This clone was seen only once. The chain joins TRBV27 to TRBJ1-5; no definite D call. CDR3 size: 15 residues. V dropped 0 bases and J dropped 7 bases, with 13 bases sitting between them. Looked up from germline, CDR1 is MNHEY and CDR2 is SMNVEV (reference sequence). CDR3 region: CASSLSTGSGQPQHF. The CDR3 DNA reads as TGTGCCAGCAGTTTATCTACGGGGTCAGGCCAGCCCCAGCATTTT.

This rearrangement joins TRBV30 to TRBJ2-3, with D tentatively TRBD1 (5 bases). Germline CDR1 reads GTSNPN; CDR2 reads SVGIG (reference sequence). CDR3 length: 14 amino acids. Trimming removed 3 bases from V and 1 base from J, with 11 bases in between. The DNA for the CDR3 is TGTGCCTGGAGGGTAGGGGCTGGCACAGATACGCAGTATTTT. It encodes CAWRVGAGTDTQYF.

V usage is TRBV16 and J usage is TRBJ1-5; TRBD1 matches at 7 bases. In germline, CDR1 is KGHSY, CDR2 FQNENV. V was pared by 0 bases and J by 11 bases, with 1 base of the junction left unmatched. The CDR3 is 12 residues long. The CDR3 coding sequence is TGTGCCAGCAGCCAATCAGACAGGGCCCAGCATTTT. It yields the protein CASSQSDRAQHF.

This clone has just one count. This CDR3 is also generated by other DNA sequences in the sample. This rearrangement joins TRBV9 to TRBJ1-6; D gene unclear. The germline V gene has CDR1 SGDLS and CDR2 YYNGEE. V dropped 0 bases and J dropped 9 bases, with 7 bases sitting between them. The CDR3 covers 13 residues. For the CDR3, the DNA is TGTGCCAGCAGCGTAGGAGAAGGTTCACCCCTCCACTTT. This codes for CASSVGEGSPLHF. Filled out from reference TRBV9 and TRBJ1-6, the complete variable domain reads DSGVTQTPKHLITATGQRVTLRCSPRSGDLSVYWYQQSLDQGLQFLIQYYNGEERAKGNILERFSAQQFPDLHSELNLSSLELGDSALYFCASSVGEGSPLHFGNGTRLTVT.

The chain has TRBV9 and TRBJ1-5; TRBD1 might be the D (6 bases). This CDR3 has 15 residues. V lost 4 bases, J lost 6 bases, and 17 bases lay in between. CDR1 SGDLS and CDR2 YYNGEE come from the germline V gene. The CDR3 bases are TGTGCCAGCAGCTTCACAGGGTTAGAAGCTCAGCCCCAGCATTTT. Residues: CASSFTGLEAQPQHF.

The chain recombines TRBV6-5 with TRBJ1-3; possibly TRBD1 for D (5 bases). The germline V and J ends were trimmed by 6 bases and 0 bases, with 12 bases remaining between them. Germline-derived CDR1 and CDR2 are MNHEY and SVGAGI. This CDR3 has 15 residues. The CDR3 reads CASSPNQGSGNTIYF. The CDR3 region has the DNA TGTGCCAGCAGCCCCAACCAGGGCTCTGGAAACACCATATATTTT.

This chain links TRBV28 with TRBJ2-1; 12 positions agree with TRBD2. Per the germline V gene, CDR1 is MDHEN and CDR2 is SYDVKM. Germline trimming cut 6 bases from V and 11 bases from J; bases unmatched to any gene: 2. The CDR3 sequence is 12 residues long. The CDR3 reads CASRLAGGQQFF. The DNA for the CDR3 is TGTGCCAGCAGACTAGCGGGGGGTCAGCAGTTCTTC.

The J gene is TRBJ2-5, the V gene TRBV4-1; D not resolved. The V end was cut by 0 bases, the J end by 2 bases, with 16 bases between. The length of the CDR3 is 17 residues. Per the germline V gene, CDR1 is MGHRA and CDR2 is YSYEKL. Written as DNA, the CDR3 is TGCGCCAGCAGCCAAGATGAGGTCGTCCGCGGACAAGAGACCCAGTACTTC. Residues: CASSQDEVVRGQETQYF.

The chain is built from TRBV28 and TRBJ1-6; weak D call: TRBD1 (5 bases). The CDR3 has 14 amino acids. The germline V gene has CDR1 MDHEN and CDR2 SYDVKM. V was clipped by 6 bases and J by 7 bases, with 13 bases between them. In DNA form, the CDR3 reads TGTGCCAGCAGCTGGGGGTCCGGGAATTCACCCCTCCACTTT. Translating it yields CASSWGSGNSPLHF.

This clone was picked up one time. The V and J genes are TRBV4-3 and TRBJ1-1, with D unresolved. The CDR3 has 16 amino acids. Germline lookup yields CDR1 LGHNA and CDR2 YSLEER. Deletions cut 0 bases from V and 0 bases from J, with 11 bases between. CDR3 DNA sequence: TGCGCCAGCAGCCAAGATTCCCCGGCATTGAACACTGAAGCTTTCTTT. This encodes CASSQDSPALNTEAFF.

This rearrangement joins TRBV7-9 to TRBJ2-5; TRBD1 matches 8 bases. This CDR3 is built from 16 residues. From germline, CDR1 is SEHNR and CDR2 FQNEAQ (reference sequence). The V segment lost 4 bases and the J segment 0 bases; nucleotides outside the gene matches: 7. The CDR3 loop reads CASSSLWGQDQETQYF. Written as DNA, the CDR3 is TGTGCCAGCAGCTCCCTGTGGGGACAGGACCAAGAGACCCAGTACTTC.

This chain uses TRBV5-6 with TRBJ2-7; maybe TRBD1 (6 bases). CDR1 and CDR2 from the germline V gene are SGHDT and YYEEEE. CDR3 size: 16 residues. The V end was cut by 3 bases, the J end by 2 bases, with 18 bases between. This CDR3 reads CASSSGAGTKAYEQYF. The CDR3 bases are TGTGCCAGCAGCTCAGGGGCCGGGACGAAGGCCTACGAGCAGTACTTC.

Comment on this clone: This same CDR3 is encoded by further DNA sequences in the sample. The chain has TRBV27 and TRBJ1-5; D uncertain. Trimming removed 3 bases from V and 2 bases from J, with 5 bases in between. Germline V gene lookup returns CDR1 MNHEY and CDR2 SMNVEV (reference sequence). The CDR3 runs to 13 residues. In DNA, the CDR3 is TGTGCCAGCAGTTTCTCAGGCAATCAGCCCCAGCATTTT. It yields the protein CASSFSGNQPQHF.

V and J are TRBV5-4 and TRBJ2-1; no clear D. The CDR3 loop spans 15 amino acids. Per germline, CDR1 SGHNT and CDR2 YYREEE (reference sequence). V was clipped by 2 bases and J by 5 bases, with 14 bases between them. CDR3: CASSFKGAPDNEQFF. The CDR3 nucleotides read TGTGCCAGCAGCTTTAAGGGTGCGCCGGACAATGAGCAGTTCTTC. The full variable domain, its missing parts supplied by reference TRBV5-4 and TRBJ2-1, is ETGVTQSPTHLIKTRGQQVTLRCSSQSGHNTVSWYQQALGQGPQFIFQYYREEENGRGNFPPRFSGLQFPNYSSELNVNALELDDSALYLCASSFKGAPDNEQFFGPGTRLTVL.

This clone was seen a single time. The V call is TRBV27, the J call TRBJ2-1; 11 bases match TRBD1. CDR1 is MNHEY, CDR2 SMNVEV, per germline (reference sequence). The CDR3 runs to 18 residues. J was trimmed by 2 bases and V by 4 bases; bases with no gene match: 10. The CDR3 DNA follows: TGTGCCAGCAGTTCACCCCCCCCGGGACAGGGGGCCTACAATGAGCAGTTCTTC. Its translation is CASSSPPPGQGAYNEQFF.